These T cell receptor beta chains were read from a single sample in a study of blood T cell repertoires in COVID-19. Some clones are missing from TCRdb's copy, which holds only in-frame ones; the method was immunoSEQ multiplex PCR. The data show roughly 70,000 clones, with about 88% seen just once and roughly 3.5% held by the top ten. The sample taken for sequencing was peripheral blood. The receptors shown here come from a man in his sixties or seventies with acute or convalescent COVID-19. Both conserved end residues are part of each CDR3. A D gene is named only where the DNA matches it firmly. Some rows have no size entry. The others give once, few or many, or a class for an expanded clone.

D	V	size	J	CDR3	DNA
NA	TRBV4-3	NA	TRBJ2-2	CASSQDARGDGELFF	TGCGCCAGCAGCCAAGATGCCAGGGGTGACGGGGAGCTGTTTTTT
NA	TRBV6-5	NA	TRBJ1-1	CASSAGSVNTEAFF	TGTGCCAGCAGCGCAGGTTCCGTGAACACTGAAGCTTTCTTT
NA	TRBV15	NA	TRBJ1-4	CAISPFPNEKLFF	TGTGCCATTTCCCCCTTTCCCAATGAAAAACTGTTTTTT
TRBD1	TRBV28	medium-sized	TRBJ1-5	CASSGTGRGNSNQPQHF	TGTGCCAGCAGCGGGACAGGGCGAGGGAATAGCAATCAGCCCCAGCATTTT
NA	TRBV27	NA	TRBJ2-5	CASSSMIRGAGETQYF	TGTGCCAGCAGTTCAATGATCAGGGGCGCGGGAGAGACCCAGTACTTC
NA	TRBV6-6	NA	TRBJ1-6	CASSPMVQGRSYNSPLHF	TGTGCCAGCAGTCCTATGGTACAGGGCCGCTCCTATAATTCACCCCTCCACTTT
NA	TRBV5-6	NA	TRBJ2-1	CASSNWQGARAYNEQFF	TGTGCCAGCTCAAATTGGCAGGGCGCTCGGGCCTACAATGAGCAGTTCTTC
NA	TRBV3-1/TRBV3-2	NA	TRBJ1-3	CASSYQGLGNTIYF	TGTGCCAGCAGCTATCAGGGCCTCGGAAACACCATATATTTT
NA	TRBV12-3/TRBV12-4	NA	TRBJ2-7	CASSLHTYEQYF	TGTGCCAGCAGTTTACACACCTACGAGCAGTACTTC
TRBD1	TRBV7-9	NA	TRBJ2-2	CASSLRTGSGTGELFF	TGTGCCAGCAGCTTAAGGACAGGGTCTGGCACCGGGGAGCTGTTTTTT
NA	TRBV9	NA	TRBJ2-7	CASSVAGRDYEQYF	TGTGCCAGCAGCGTAGCTGGCAGGGACTACGAGCAGTACTTC
NA	TRBV20-1	NA	TRBJ1-2	CSASSGYGYTF	TGCAGTGCTAGCTCGGGCTATGGCTACACCTTC
NA	TRBV7-8	NA	TRBJ1-2	CASSLTDLYGYTF	TGTGCCAGCAGCTTGACAGATCTCTATGGCTACACCTTC
NA	TRBV19	few	TRBJ1-6	CASSRVSSYNSPLHF	TGTGCCAGTAGCAGGGTTTCCTCCTATAATTCACCCCTCCACTTT
NA	TRBV5-6	few	TRBJ1-6	CASSLGGPNSPLHF	TGTGCCAGCAGCTTGGGGGGGCCCAATTCACCCCTCCACTTT
NA	TRBV13	NA	TRBJ2-7	CASSSGRTGSSYEQYF	TGTGCCAGCAGCTCCGGAAGGACGGGGAGCTCCTACGAGCAGTACTTC
NA	TRBV7-2	NA	TRBJ2-7	CASSLGRSSYEQYF	TGTGCCAGCAGCTTAGGCAGGTCCTCCTACGAGCAGTACTTC
TRBD2	TRBV19	once	TRBJ2-5	CASTTRRGGEETQYF	TGTGCCAGTACTACTAGGAGGGGAGGGGAAGAGACCCAGTACTTC
NA	TRBV7-2	NA	TRBJ1-3	CASSLVMGQISGNTIYF	TGTGCCAGCAGCTTAGTGATGGGACAAATCTCTGGAAACACCATATATTTT
TRBD1	TRBV7-2	NA	TRBJ1-4	CASSLKTTGGGGEKLFF	TGTGCCAGCAGCTTAAAAACTACAGGGGGCGGCGGTGAAAAACTGTTTTTT
NA	TRBV7-9	NA	TRBJ2-6	CASSPGRAGANVLTF	TGTGCCAGCAGCCCAGGGCGCGCTGGGGCCAACGTCCTGACTTTC
NA	TRBV4-1	NA	TRBJ2-2	CASSQGSGSPGELFF	TGCGCCAGCAGCCAAGGGAGCGGCTCACCCGGGGAGCTGTTTTTT
TRBD1	TRBV5-4	NA	TRBJ1-2	CASSLQGQGHGYTF	TGTGCCAGCAGCCTTCAGGGACAGGGGCATGGCTACACCTTC
TRBD2	TRBV30	NA	TRBJ2-7	CAWRSGAYYEQYF	TGTGCCTGGAGAAGCGGGGCATACTACGAGCAGTACTTC
NA	TRBV10-3	NA	TRBJ2-1	CAITMTGSSSYNEQFF	TGTGCCATCACCATGACAGGTTCAAGCTCCTACAATGAGCAGTTCTTC
TRBD1	TRBV19	NA	TRBJ1-5	CASSIGYPGQGNF	TGTGCCAGTAGTATAGGATACCCAGGACAGGGCAATTTT
NA	TRBV5-1	NA	TRBJ1-3	CASSLGLISGNTIYF	TGCGCCAGCAGCTTAGGACTCATCTCTGGAAACACCATATATTTT
NA	TRBV4-3	NA	TRBJ1-4	CASSQDHGQTNEKLFF	TGCGCCAGCAGCCAAGATCATGGACAGACTAATGAAAAACTGTTTTTT
NA	TRBV28	NA	TRBJ1-1	CASSLRGLNTEAFF	TGTGCCAGCAGTTTGCGGGGTCTGAACACTGAAGCTTTCTTT
NA	TRBV6-1	NA	TRBJ1-1	CASSDAGYGNTEAFF	TGTGCCAGCAGTGACGCAGGGTACGGGAACACTGAAGCTTTCTTT
NA	TRBV24-1	NA	TRBJ1-3	CATSDFDRTISGNTIYF	TGTGCCACCAGTGATTTCGACAGAACGATCTCTGGAAACACCATATATTTT
NA	TRBV19	NA	TRBJ1-5	CASSSGPAGWGDQPQHF	TGTGCCAGTAGTAGTGGTCCGGCAGGCTGGGGGGATCAGCCCCAGCATTTT
NA	TRBV4-3	NA	TRBJ2-3	CASSLSQGGGTDTQYF	TGCGCCAGCAGCCTAAGCCAGGGTGGAGGCACAGATACGCAGTATTTT
TRBD1	TRBV6-5	NA	TRBJ1-5	CAEADRANQPQHF	TGTGCCGAGGCTGACAGGGCAAATCAGCCCCAGCATTTT
NA	TRBV29-1	once	TRBJ1-4	CSVDSQGTNEKLFF	TGCAGCGTTGATTCCCAGGGAACTAATGAAAAACTGTTTTTT
TRBD1	TRBV7-8	NA	TRBJ2-7	CASRPGQQNSYEQYF	TGTGCCAGCAGACCGGGACAGCAGAACTCCTACGAGCAGTACTTC
NA	TRBV4-3	few	TRBJ1-5	CASSQDRFLSNQPQHF	TGCGCCAGCAGCCAAGACCGCTTCCTAAGCAATCAGCCCCAGCATTTT
NA	TRBV2	few	TRBJ1-5	CASSPHRVSNQPQHF	TGTGCCAGCAGCCCGCACAGGGTTAGCAATCAGCCCCAGCATTTT
NA	TRBV24-1	NA	TRBJ2-2	CATSGVGANTGELFF	TGTGCCACCAGTGGCGTGGGGGCCAACACCGGGGAGCTGTTTTTT
TRBD1	TRBV18	few	TRBJ1-5	CASSPFPIQGALREGGGVPQHF	TGTGCCAGCTCACCTTTCCCGATACAGGGGGCGCTTCGGGAGGGTGGCGGAGTGCCCCAGCATTTT
NA	TRBV27	once	TRBJ1-2	CASTAGATSYGYTF	TGTGCCAGCACAGCGGGTGCGACTAGCTATGGCTACACCTTC
TRBD1	TRBV5-1	NA	TRBJ1-1	CASSWTGGGDTEAFF	TGCGCCAGCAGCTGGACAGGGGGCGGGGACACTGAAGCTTTCTTT
NA	TRBV7-9	NA	TRBJ2-7	CASSPTGLRFYEQYF	TGTGCCAGCAGCCCGACAGGTCTAAGATTCTACGAGCAGTACTTC
TRBD1	TRBV15	NA	TRBJ2-2	CATSYQQGTGELFF	TGTGCCACCAGCTACCAACAGGGGACCGGGGAGCTGTTTTTT
TRBD2	TRBV9	few	TRBJ2-2	CASSVGLAGGTGELFF	TGTGCCAGCAGCGTAGGACTAGCGGGGGGCACCGGGGAGCTGTTTTTT